This T cell receptor beta chain was sequenced in a study of vaccination and CD4 T cells after COVID-19. The CDR3 spans 16 residues. With V trimmed by 4 bases and J by 9 bases, 13 bases remained unmatched. Germline CDR1 and CDR2: SGHTA and FQGNSA. Turning to this clonotype: The target antigen is unknown.

Treatment given: approximately 9-day PBMC culture with coronavirus spike peptide pools or control peptides (ViraFEST assay). Sequencing of DNA taken from cultured CD4+ T cells relied on the Oncomine TCR Beta short-read assay. One entry per CDR3 protein results from TCRdb running MiXCR on the PCR reads. The sample records 9,000 to 10,000 distinct CDR3 sequences, over 45% being singletons. The sequenced material came from CD4+ T cells from blood, cultured in vitro. This receptor was taken from a human donor who had recovered from COVID-19. The chain couples TRBV7-2 to TRBJ2-1; 9 bases agree with TRBD2. The CDR3 bases are TGTGCCAGCAGCTCCGTAGCGGGAGTGATAGTAGTTGAGCAGTTCTTC. This sequence encodes CASSSVAGVIVVEQFF.